A single sample is the source of the 20 T cell receptor beta chains below, sequenced in a study of T cells in tumors after PD-1 blockade. Sequencing was performed with immunoSEQ multiplex PCR; in TCRdb, only in-frame clones are kept and a portion is missing. Among roughly 60,000 clones, about 82% were seen once, and the ten largest hold around an eighth. The sequences come from PBMCs, collected before anti-PD-1 treatment. The source is a human donor with basal cell carcinoma.

The V call is TRBV29-1, the J call TRBJ2-3; the match to TRBD2 covers 7 bases. V dropped 4 bases and J dropped 6; count of bases not matched to a gene: 13. Germline V gives CDR1 SQVTM, CDR2 ANQGSEA. The CDR3 consists of 15 residues. CDR3 sequence: CSVGVSRGSGDTQYF. In DNA form, the CDR3 reads TGCAGCGTTGGGGTCTCGCGGGGGTCCGGCGATACGCAGTATTTT.

V and J are TRBV6-6 and TRBJ2-3, with TRBD2 identical over 14 bases. This CDR3 region has 16 residues. Per germline, CDR1 MNHNY and CDR2 SVGAGI (reference sequence). V was clipped by 5 bases and J by 6 bases; unmatched bases: 7. CDR3 nucleotides: TGTGCCAGCAGTCGGACTAGCGGGGGGATGGGCGATACGCAGTATTTT. It yields the protein CASSRTSGGMGDTQYF.

V gene TRBV6-5 combines with J gene TRBJ1-3; 7 nucleotides line up with TRBD1. The CDR3 is made up of 15 amino acids. Trimming at V came to 5 bases and at J to 1 base, leaving 5 bases not matched to a gene. Looked up from germline, CDR1 is MNHEY and CDR2 is SVGAGI. CDR3 loop: CASSQNRGSGNTIYF. The CDR3 DNA follows: TGTGCCAGCAGTCAGAACAGGGGATCTGGAAACACCATATATTTT.

The chain carries TRBV11-3 and TRBJ1-3; possible D gene TRBD1, 5 bases. Between the trimmed V and J ends, which lost 2 bases and 5 bases, there was a span of 10 bases. CDR3 length equals 14 residues. The V gene's germline CDR1 is SGHNT and CDR2 YENEEA. CDR3 protein: CASSLSQGRNTIYF. The CDR3 DNA reads TGTGCCAGCAGCTTATCGCAGGGCAGAAACACCATATATTTT.

The chain combines TRBV6-6 with TRBJ1-3; no clear D gene. V was pared by 3 bases and J by 2 bases, with 8 bases between. Per germline, CDR1 MNHNY and CDR2 SVGAGI (reference sequence). The CDR3 runs to 14 residues. The CDR3 region is CASSYEGPGNTIYF. DNA for the CDR3: TGTGCCAGCAGTTATGAGGGTCCTGGAAACACCATATATTTT.

The gene calls are TRBV30 and TRBJ1-3, with D possibly TRBD1 on 6 matching bases. This CDR3 has 15 residues. V gave up 0 bases and J gave up 4 bases, with 13 bases separating them. Germline V CDR1 and CDR2: GTSNPN, SVGIG (reference sequence). In nucleotides, the CDR3 is TGTGCCTGGAGTGTACCCCGAGGGGGGGGAAACACCATATATTTT. Amino acids: CAWSVPRGGGNTIYF.

The genes are TRBV28 and TRBJ2-7; a weak D match, TRBD2 (6 bases). Germline loops: CDR1 MDHEN, CDR2 SYDVKM. This CDR3 is 15 amino acids long. With 5 bases removed from V and 3 bases from J, the gap between germline ends came to 17 bases. The CDR3 bases are TGTGCCAGCAGTGGTTCAGCCCTGGGGGGCTACGAGCAGTACTTC. Translated: CASSGSALGGYEQYF. Looking up the rest from reference TRBV28 and TRBJ2-7 gives the full variable domain: DVKVTQSSRYLVKRTGEKVFLECVQDMDHENMFWYRQDPGLGLRLIYFSYDVKMKEKGDIPEGYSVSREKKERFSLILESASTNQTSMYLCASSGSALGGYEQYFGPGTRLTVT.

The chain couples TRBV6-4 to TRBJ2-6; the D call may be TRBD1 or TRBD2 (6 bases each). The germline V and J ends were trimmed by 2 bases and 0 bases, with 14 bases remaining between them. Germline V gene sequence: CDR1 MRHNA, CDR2 SNTAGT. The length of the CDR3 is 18 residues. Written as DNA, the CDR3 is TGTGCCAGCAGTGACGAGGGGGGCAGTTACTCTGGGGCCAACGTCCTGACTTTC. Amino acid sequence: CASSDEGGSYSGANVLTF.

This clone was seen more than once but under ten times. The chain is built from TRBV4-1 and TRBJ2-7, with unresolved D. The CDR3 consists of 15 residues. Looked up from germline, CDR1 is MGHRA and CDR2 is YSYEKL. V was shortened by 0 bases and J by 2 bases, with 11 bases between the two germline ends. The CDR3 DNA is TGCGCCAGCAGCCAAGATCGCCGGTTAACCTACGAGCAGTACTTC. Encoded protein: CASSQDRRLTYEQYF.

The CDR3 DNA reads as TGTGCCAGCAGTTTATTTGCGGGGGCCTCCTACGAGCAGTACTTC. Protein product: CASSLFAGASYEQYF. The V and J genes are TRBV28 and TRBJ2-7, with D maybe TRBD2 (7 bases). Per the germline V gene, CDR1 is MDHEN and CDR2 is SYDVKM. The V end was cut by 1 base, the J end by 0 bases, with 10 bases between. The CDR3 is 15 amino acids.

J is TRBJ2-4 and V is TRBV3-1 (or the pseudogene TRBV3-2), with no clear D. The CDR3 has 17 residues. Germline CDR1 reads LGHDT; CDR2 reads YNNKEL (reference sequence). Deletions cut 5 bases from V and 5 bases from J, with 22 bases between. Here the CDR3 reads CASSCSAPICKENIQYF. The CDR3 DNA sequence: TGTGCCAGCAGCTGTTCGGCTCCCATTTGCAAAGAAAACATTCAGTACTTC.

V usage is TRBV5-4 and J usage is TRBJ2-7, with 10 nucleotides matching TRBD1. From germline, CDR1 is SGHNT and CDR2 YYREEE (reference sequence). J was trimmed by 3 bases and V by 4 bases; bases with no gene match: 10. The CDR3 sequence is 16 residues long. DNA for the CDR3: TGTGCCAGCAGCAGCAGGGACAGGGGATCGTTCTACGAGCAGTACTTC. Translating gives CASSSRDRGSFYEQYF.

This clone came up once. The chain links TRBV6-5 to TRBJ1-5, with 7 positions matching TRBD1. The CDR3 is made up of 14 amino acids. Germline-derived CDR1 and CDR2 are MNHEY and SVGAGI. Trimming cost V 9 bases and J 1 base; bases outside gene matches: 6. The CDR3 sequence: CASGGQMSNQPQHF. CDR3 nucleotides: TGTGCCAGTGGGGGACAGATGAGCAATCAGCCCCAGCATTTT.

This chain joins TRBV10-3 and TRBJ1-5; TRBD1 matches at 7 bases. Germline V gives CDR1 ENHRY, CDR2 SYGVKD. V was pared by 4 bases and J by 3 bases, with 3 bases of the junction left unmatched. The CDR3 has 14 residues. This CDR3 reads CAISGQGTNQPQHF. The DNA for the CDR3 is TGTGCCATCAGTGGACAGGGTACCAATCAGCCCCAGCATTTT.

The chain carries TRBV30 and TRBJ2-2; the match to TRBD1 covers 10 bases. Germline-derived CDR1 and CDR2 are GTSNPN and SVGIG (reference sequence). The ends lost 4 bases at V and 5 bases at J; junction bases unmatched: 4. CDR3 length equals 14 residues. The CDR3 protein is CAWIRQGATGELFF. The CDR3 nucleotides read TGTGCCTGGATTCGACAGGGGGCAACCGGGGAGCTGTTTTTT.

The CDR3 sequence: CASSYKTGFPTYNQPQHF. CDR3 bases: TGTGCCAGCAGTTACAAGACAGGGTTCCCGACATACAATCAGCCCCAGCATTTT. The chain joins TRBV6-2 or TRBV6-3 to TRBJ1-5, with 7 bases aligning to TRBD1. This CDR3 region has 18 residues. Germline V gives CDR1 MNHEY, CDR2 SVGEGT. With V trimmed by 2 bases and J by 3 bases, 13 bases remained unmatched.

This clone has only one observation. The chain employs TRBV3-1 (or the pseudogene TRBV3-2) and TRBJ2-5; the D gene is possibly TRBD2 (5 bases). The CDR3 spans 17 residues. Germline V CDR1 and CDR2: LGHDT, YNNKEL (reference sequence). V was trimmed by 0 bases and J by 1 base, leaving 15 bases between them. CDR3 sequence (DNA): TGTGCCAGCAGCCAAGATTTCCAGCGGACGGGCCAAGAGACCCAGTACTTC. Encoded protein: CASSQDFQRTGQETQYF.

The chain joins TRBV9 to TRBJ2-5; D perhaps matches TRBD1 (6 bases). Trimming left V 3 bases short and J 7 bases short, with 13 bases between. From germline, CDR1 is SGDLS and CDR2 YYNGEE. CDR3 size: 13 residues. The CDR3 region has the DNA TGTGCCAGCAGCGGAGGGGCAGGGGCGACCCAGTACTTC. This codes for CASSGGAGATQYF.

The chain has TRBV4-1 and TRBJ1-4, with D possibly matching TRBD1 (5 bases). Trimming stripped 1 base from V and 3 bases from J, with 9 bases between. Germline CDR1 MGHRA, CDR2 YSYEKL. This CDR3 region has 15 residues. CDR3 in DNA: TGCGCCAGCAGCCAAGTCGACAGTCCTAATGAAAAACTGTTTTTT. Residues: CASSQVDSPNEKLFF.

In the case of this clone: A junction end diverges from the germline sequence, so it may reflect a read error. V is TRBV14 and J is TRBJ2-2; no clear D. Germline CDR1 is SGHDN and CDR2 is FVKESK. The CDR3 sequence is 15 residues long. CDR3 protein: CASSQVSFNTGELFF. The CDR3 bases are TGTGCCAGCAGTCAAGTCTCTTTCAACACCGGGGAGCTGTTTTTT.